The clone carrying this T cell receptor (beta chain) has just one count. Measured with immunoSEQ multiplex PCR; TCRdb has only the in-frame clones, and not every one. This sample has about 180,000 clones, with approximately 85% found just once. CDR1 KGHSH and CDR2 LQKENI come from the germline V gene. With 6 bases clipped from V and 0 bases from J, the junction kept 16 bases outside the gene matches. The CDR3 is 19 amino acids. Participants came from under 30 US areas, aged roughly 18 to 95 years. The data were taken from a study of blood T cell repertoires in COVID-19. The sample taken for sequencing was PBMCs or T cells enriched from blood (not recorded which). The sequence came from a woman in her 30s who had recovered from COVID-19. V and J are TRBV18 and TRBJ2-3; 9 bases fit TRBD2. The CDR3: CASSQNDAGLAKSTDTQYF. CDR3 nucleotides: TGTGCCAGCTCCCAAAACGACGCAGGACTAGCGAAAAGCACAGATACGCAGTATTTT.